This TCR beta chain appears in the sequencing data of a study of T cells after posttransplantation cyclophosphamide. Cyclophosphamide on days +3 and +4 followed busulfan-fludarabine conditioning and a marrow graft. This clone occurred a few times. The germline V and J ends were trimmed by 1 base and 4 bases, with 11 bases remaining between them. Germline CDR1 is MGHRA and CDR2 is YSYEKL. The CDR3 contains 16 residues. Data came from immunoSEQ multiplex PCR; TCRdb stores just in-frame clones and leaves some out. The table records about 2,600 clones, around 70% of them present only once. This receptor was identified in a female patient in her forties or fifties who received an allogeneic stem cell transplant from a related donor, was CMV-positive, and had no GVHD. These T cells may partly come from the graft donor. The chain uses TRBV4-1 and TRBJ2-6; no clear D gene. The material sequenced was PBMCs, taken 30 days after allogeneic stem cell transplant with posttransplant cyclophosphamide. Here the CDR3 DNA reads TGCGCCAGCAGCCAAGGGTATGAGCACGGGGCCAACGTCCTGACTTTC. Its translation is CASSQGYEHGANVLTF.